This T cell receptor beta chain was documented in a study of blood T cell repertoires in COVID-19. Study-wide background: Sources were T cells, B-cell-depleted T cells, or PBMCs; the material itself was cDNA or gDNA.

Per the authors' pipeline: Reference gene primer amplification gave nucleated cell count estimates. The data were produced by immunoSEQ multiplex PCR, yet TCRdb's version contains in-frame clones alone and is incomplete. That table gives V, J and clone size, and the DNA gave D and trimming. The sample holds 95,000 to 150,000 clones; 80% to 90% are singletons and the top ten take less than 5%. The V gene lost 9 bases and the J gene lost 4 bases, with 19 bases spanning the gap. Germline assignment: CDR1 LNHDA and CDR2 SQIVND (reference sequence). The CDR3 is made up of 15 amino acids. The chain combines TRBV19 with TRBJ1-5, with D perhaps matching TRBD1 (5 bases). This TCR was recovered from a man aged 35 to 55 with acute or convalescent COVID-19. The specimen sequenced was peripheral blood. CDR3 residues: CASRLTGTGNQPQHF. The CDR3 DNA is TGTGCCAGCCGCTTGACGGGGACTGGGAATCAGCCCCAGCATTTT.